Described below is a single T cell receptor (beta chain) sequence and its context. This sample is part of a study of blood T cell repertoires in COVID-19. Study in general: Acute-phase and convalescent COVID-19 samples originated in the United States, Italy and Spain. T cells, B-cell-depleted T cells, or PBMCs supplied cDNA or gDNA.

Original processing methods: For nucleated cells, counts were estimated from reference gene primer amplification. Assay used: immunoSEQ multiplex PCR; TCRdb lists only in-frame clones, some missing. V and J calls and clone size come straight from that table; D and trimming were deduced from the DNA. This table has 150,000 to 200,000 clones, approximately 86% appearing once. The length of the CDR3 is 13 residues. Germline CDR1 reads SGHTA; CDR2 reads FQGNSA. Trimming pared 3 bases from V and 2 bases from J, leaving 8 bases between. The clonotype was recovered from a man aged 70 or older with active or convalescent COVID-19. The chain is built from TRBV7-2 and TRBJ2-7, with D possibly being TRBD1 (5 bases). Input material: peripheral blood. The CDR3 is CASSFDSTYEQYF. In DNA form, the CDR3 reads TGTGCCAGCAGCTTCGACAGTACCTACGAGCAGTACTTC.